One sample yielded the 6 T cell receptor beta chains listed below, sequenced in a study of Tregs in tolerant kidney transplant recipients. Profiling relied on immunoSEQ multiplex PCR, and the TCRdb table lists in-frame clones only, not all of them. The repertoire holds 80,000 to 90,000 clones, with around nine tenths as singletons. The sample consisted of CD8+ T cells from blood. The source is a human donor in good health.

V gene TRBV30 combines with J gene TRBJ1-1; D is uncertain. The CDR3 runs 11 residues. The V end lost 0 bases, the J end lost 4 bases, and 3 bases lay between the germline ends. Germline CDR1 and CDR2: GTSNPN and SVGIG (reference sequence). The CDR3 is CAWSVFTEAFF. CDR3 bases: TGTGCCTGGAGTGTCTTCACTGAAGCTTTCTTT.

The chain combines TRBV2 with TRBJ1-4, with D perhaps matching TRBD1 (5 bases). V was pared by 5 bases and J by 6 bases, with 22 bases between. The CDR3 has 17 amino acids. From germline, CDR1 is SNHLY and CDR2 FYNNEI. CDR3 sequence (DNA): TGTGCCAGCAGTCTACCCGGGAAACAGGTTTTTGATGAAAAACTGTTTTTT. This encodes CASSLPGKQVFDEKLFF.

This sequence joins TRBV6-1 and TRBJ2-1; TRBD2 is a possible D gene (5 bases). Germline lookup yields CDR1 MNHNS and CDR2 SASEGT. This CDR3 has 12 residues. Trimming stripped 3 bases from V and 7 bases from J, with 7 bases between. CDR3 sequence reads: CASSEPGNEQFF. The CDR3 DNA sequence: TGTGCCAGCAGTGAGCCGGGGAATGAGCAGTTCTTC.

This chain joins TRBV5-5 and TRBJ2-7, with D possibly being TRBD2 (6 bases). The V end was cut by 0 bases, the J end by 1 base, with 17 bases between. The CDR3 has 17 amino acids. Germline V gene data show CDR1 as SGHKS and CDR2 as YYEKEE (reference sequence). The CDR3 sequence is CASSLERGAGISYEQYF. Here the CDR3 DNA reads TGTGCCAGCAGCTTGGAACGGGGTGCGGGGATTTCCTACGAGCAGTACTTC.

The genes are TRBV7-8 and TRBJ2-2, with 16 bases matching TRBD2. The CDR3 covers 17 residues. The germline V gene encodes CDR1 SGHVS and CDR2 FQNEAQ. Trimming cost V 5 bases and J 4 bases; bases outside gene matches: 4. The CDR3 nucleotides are TGTGCCAGCAGCACGGGACTAGCGGGAGGGGGCACCGGGGAGCTGTTTTTT. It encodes CASSTGLAGGGTGELFF.

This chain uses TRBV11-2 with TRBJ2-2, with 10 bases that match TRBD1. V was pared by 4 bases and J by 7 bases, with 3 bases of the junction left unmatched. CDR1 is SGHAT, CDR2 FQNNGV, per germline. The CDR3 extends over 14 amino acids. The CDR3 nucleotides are TGTGCCAGCAGCTGGACAGGGGGAGGCGGGGAGCTGTTTTTT. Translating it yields CASSWTGGGGELFF.